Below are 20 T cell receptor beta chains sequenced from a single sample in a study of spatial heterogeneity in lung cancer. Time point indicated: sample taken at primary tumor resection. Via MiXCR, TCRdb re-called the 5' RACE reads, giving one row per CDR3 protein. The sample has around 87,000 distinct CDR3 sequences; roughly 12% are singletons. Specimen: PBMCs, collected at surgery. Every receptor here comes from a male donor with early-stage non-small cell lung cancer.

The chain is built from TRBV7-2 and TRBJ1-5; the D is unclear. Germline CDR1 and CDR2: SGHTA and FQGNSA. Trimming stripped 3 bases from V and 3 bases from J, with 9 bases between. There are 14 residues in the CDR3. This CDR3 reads CASSFGLFNQPQHF. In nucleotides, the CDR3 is TGTGCCAGCAGCTTCGGACTTTTCAATCAGCCCCAGCATTTT.

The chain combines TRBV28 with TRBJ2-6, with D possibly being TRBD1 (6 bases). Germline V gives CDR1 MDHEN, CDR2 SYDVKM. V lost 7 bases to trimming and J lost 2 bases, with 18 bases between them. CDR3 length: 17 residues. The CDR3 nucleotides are TGTGCCAGCACCAACCTCAAGGGGGTAACTGGGGCCAACGTCCTGACTTTC. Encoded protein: CASTNLKGVTGANVLTF.

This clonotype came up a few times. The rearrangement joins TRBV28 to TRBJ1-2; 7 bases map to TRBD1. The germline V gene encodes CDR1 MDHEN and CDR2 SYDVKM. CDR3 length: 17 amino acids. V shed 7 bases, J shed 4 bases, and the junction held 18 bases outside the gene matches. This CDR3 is CASIQASGGLYSYGYTF. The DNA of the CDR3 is TGTGCCAGCATCCAGGCTTCAGGGGGACTCTATTCCTATGGCTACACCTTC.

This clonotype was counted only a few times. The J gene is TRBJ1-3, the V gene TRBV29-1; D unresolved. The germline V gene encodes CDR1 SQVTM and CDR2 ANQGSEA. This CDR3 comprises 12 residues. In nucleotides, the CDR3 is TGCAGTGGCTTCTACTCTGGAAACACCATATATTTT. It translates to CSGFYSGNTIYF. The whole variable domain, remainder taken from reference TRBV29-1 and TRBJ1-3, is SAVISQKPSRDICQRGTSLTIQCQVDSQVTMMFWYRQQPGQSLTLIATANQGSEATYESGFVIDKFPISRPNLTFSTLTVSNMSPEDSSIYLCSGFYSGNTIYFGEGSWLTVV.

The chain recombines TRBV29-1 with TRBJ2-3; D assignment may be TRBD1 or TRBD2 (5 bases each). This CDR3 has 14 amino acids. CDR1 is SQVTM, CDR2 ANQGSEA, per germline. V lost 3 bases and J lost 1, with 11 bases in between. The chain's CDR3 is CSVDGRGRTDTQYF. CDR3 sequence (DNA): TGCAGCGTTGATGGCCGGGGCCGCACAGATACGCAGTATTTT.

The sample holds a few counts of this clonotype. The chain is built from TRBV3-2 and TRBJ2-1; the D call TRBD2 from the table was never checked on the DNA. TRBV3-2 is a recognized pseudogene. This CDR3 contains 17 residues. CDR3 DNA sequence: TGTGCCAGCAGCCAAAACCGTGTAACGGGAGGGCCGAATGAGCAGTTCTTC. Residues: CASSQNRVTGGPNEQFF.

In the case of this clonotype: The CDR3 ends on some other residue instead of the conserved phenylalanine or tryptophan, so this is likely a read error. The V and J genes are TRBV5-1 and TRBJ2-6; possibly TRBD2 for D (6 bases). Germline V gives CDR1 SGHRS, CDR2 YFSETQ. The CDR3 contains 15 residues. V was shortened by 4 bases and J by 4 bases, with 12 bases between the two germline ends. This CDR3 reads CASSVGGAGANVLTL. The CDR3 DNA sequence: TGCGCCAGCAGCGTTGGAGGGGCCGGGGCCAACGTCCTGACTCTC.

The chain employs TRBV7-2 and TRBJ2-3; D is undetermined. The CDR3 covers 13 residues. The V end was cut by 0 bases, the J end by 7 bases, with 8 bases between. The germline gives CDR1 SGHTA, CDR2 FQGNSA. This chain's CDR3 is CASSLAKSNTQYF. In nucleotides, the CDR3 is TGTGCCAGCAGCTTAGCGAAGTCTAATACGCAGTATTTT. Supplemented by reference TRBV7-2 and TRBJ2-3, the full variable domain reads GAGVSQSPSNKVTEKGKDVELRCDPISGHTALYWYRQSLGQGLEFLIYFQGNSAPDKSGLPSDRFSAERTGGSVSTLTIQRTQQEDSAVYLCASSLAKSNTQYFGPGTRLTVL.

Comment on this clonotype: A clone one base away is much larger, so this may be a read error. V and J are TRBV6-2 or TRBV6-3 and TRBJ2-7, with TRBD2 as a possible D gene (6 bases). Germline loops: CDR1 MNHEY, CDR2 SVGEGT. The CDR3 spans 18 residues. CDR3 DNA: TGTGCCAGCAGCCGACCTTACCGTTCGGAGGGGAGCTCCTACGAGCGGTACTTC. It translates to CASSRPYRSEGSSYERYF.

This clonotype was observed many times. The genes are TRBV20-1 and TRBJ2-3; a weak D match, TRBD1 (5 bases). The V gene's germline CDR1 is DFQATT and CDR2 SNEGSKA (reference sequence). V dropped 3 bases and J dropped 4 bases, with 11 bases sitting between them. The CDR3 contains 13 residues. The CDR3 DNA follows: TGCAGTGCTAGCCGGCAGGGCGCAGATACGCAGTATTTT. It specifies CSASRQGADTQYF.

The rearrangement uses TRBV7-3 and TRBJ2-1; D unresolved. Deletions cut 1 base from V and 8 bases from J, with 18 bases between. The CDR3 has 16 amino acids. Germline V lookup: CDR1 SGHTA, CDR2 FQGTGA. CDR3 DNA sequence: TGTGCCAGCAGCTTAAATGGGCGGCAAGATGTGGATGAGCAGTTCTTC. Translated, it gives CASSLNGRQDVDEQFF.

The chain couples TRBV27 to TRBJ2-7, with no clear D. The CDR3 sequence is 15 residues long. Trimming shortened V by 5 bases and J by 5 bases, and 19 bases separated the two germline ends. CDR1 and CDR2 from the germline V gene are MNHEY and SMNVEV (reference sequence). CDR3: CASSPTGPPPDEQYF. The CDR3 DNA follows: TGTGCCAGCAGTCCCACCGGGCCCCCACCTGACGAGCAGTACTTC.

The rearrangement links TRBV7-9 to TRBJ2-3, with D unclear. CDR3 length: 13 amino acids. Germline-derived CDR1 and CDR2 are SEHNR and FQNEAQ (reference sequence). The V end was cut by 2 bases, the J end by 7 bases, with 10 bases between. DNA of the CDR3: TGTGCCAGCAGCTTACCCTCTTTAAATACGCAGTATTTT. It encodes CASSLPSLNTQYF.

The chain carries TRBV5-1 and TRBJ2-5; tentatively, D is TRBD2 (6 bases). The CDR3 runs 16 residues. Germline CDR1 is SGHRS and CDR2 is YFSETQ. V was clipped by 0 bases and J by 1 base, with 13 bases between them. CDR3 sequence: CASSLGSRGLQETQYF. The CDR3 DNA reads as TGCGCCAGCAGCTTGGGGTCGCGGGGACTCCAAGAGACCCAGTACTTC.

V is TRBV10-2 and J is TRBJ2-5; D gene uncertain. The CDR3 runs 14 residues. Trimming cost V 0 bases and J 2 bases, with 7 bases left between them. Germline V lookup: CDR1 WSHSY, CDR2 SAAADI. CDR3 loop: CASSESGRQETQYF. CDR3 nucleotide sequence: TGCGCCAGCAGTGAGTCGGGCAGACAAGAGACCCAGTACTTC.

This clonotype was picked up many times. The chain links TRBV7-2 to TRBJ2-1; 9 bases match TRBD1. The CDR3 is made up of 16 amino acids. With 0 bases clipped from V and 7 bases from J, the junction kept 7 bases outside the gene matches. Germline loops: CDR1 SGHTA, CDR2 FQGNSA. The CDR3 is CASSLAAGQGTNEQFF. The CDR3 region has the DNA TGTGCCAGCAGCTTAGCGGCGGGACAGGGAACGAATGAGCAGTTCTTC. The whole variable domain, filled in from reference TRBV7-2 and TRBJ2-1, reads GAGVSQSPSNKVTEKGKDVELRCDPISGHTALYWYRQSLGQGLEFLIYFQGNSAPDKSGLPSDRFSAERTGGSVSTLTIQRTQQEDSAVYLCASSLAAGQGTNEQFFGPGTRLTVL.

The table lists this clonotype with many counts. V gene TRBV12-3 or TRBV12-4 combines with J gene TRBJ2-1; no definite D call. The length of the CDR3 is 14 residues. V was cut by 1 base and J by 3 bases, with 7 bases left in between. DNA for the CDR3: TGTGCCAGCAGTTTAGGGACCCACTACAATGAGCAGTTCTTC. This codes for CASSLGTHYNEQFF.

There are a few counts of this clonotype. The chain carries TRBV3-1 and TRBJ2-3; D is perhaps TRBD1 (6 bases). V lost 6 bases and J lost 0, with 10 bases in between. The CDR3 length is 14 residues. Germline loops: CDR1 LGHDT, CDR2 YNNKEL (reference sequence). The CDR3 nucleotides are TGTGCCAGCAGTTACGGGACAAGCACAGATACGCAGTATTTT. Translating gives CASSYGTSTDTQYF.

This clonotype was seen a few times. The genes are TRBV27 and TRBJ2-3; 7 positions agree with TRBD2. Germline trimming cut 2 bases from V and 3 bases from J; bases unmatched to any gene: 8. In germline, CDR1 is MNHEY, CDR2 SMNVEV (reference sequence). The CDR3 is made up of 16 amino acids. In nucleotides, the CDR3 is TGTGCCAGCAGTTTAATGTTCCGGGAGGTAACAGATACGCAGTATTTT. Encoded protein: CASSLMFREVTDTQYF.

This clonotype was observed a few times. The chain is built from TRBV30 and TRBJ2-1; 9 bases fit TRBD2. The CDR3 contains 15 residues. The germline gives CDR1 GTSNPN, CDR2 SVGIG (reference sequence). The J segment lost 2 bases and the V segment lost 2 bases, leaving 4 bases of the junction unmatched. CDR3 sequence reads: CAWSIAGVPYNEQFF. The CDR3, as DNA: TGTGCCTGGAGTATAGCGGGGGTCCCCTACAATGAGCAGTTCTTC. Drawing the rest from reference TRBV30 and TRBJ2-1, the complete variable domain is SQTIHQWPATLVQPVGSPLSLECTVEGTSNPNLYWYRQAAGRGLQLLFYSVGIGQISSEVPQNLSASRPQDRQFILSSKKLLLSDSGFYLCAWSIAGVPYNEQFFGPGTRLTVL.